Presented here are 9 T cell receptor beta chains from one specimen sequenced in a study of tumor-infiltrating lymphocytes in primary liver carcinoma. Bulk tissue was left unsorted, and RNA and DNA were co-extracted from about 19-30 mg of it. With 400 to 550 ng total RNA as template and a constant-region primer, TCR beta cDNA was made. Libraries for TCR beta were built through three nested multiplex PCR rounds, which together made up a slightly modified ARM-PCR procedure. The two initial PCR rounds, approximately 10 cycles each, used TRBV1-TRBV30 forward and C-beta reverse primers. TCRdb processed the multiplex PCR reads anew with MiXCR; each CDR3 protein has one entry. The table shows 100,000 or so distinct CDR3 sequences, with more than 65% occurring only once. Sequenced input: liver tumor tissue from sampling region 5. Subset indicated: tumor region T5, tumor centre. The receptors originated from a woman aged 60 to 75 with primary liver carcinoma and hepatitis B virus infection.

About this clonotype itself: An end of the junction differs from the germline gene, which may be a read error. This sequence joins TRBV11-2 and TRBJ1-3, with a possible D match to TRBD1 (5 bases). Germline lookup yields CDR1 SGHAT and CDR2 FQNNGV. The CDR3 is made up of 18 amino acids. DNA of the CDR3: TGTGCCAGCAGCTCGCGCTTCCCGACAGATAGCTCCGGAAACACCATATATTTC. Amino acid sequence: CASSSRFPTDSSGNTIYF.

Notes on this clonotype: A much more abundant neighbour one base away suggests this may be a read error. The J gene is TRBJ1-6, the V gene TRBV5-4; possible D gene TRBD1, 5 bases. Germline values: CDR1 SGHNT, CDR2 YYREEE (reference sequence). Trimming stripped 10 bases from V and 5 bases from J, with 19 bases between. The CDR3 spans 15 residues. The CDR3 nucleotides read TGTGCCCTTGGGGCATCCCCCCCGGATAATTCACCCCTCCACTTT. This translates into CALGASPPDNSPLHF. Full variable domain (rest looked up from reference TRBV5-4 and TRBJ1-6): ETGVTQSPTHLIKTRGQQVTLRCSSQSGHNTVSWYQQALGQGPQFIFQYYREEENGRGNFPPRFSGLQFPNYSSELNVNALELDDSALYLCALGASPPDNSPLHFGNGTRLTVT.

This clonotype was observed a single time. The CDR3 carries no conserved terminal phenylalanine or tryptophan, so it likely arises from a read error. The chain has TRBV6-5 and TRBJ2-7; 13 bases line up with TRBD2. Per the germline V gene, CDR1 is MNHEY and CDR2 is SVGAGI. J was trimmed by 4 bases and V by 9 bases; bases with no gene match: 6. The CDR3 consists of 14 residues. Here the CDR3 reads CARQGLAGAYEQYL. CDR3 bases: TGTGCCAGACAAGGACTAGCGGGAGCTTACGAGCAGTACCTC.

About this clonotype: At one of its ends the junction is not consistent with the germline gene, which may arise from a read error. The chain combines TRBV6-6 with TRBJ1-2, with 7 bases matching TRBD1. The CDR3 is 13 amino acids. Germline values: CDR1 MNHNY, CDR2 SVGAGI (reference sequence). CDR3 loop: CVSTTGGQKGYTF. CDR3 sequence (DNA): TGTGTCAGCACCACGGGGGGACAGAAGGGCTACACCTTC.

This clonotype showed up just a few times. Just one base apart from a much larger clone, this may be a read error. The chain is built from TRBV11-2 and TRBJ2-1; D remains ambiguous. The germline gives CDR1 SGHAT, CDR2 FQNNGV. The CDR3 sequence is 15 residues long. The CDR3 loop reads CASSLGVAEYNEPFF. In DNA form, the CDR3 reads TGTGCCAGCAGCTTAGGAGTAGCAGAATACAATGAGCCGTTCTTC.

For this clonotype: One end of the junction varies from germline; a read error may be responsible. The chain couples TRBV5-1 to TRBJ2-2, with D perhaps TRBD1 (5 bases). Per the germline V gene, CDR1 is SGHRS and CDR2 is YFSETQ. The length of the CDR3 is 15 residues. CDR3 nucleotides: TGTGCCAGCAGCTTGGACAAGCCGAACACCGAGGAGCTGTTTTTT. Translation gives CASSLDKPNTEELFF.

The chain has TRBV10-3 and TRBJ2-7, with D perhaps matching TRBD2 (6 bases). CDR1 ENHRY and CDR2 SYGVKD come from the germline V gene. Trimming pared 3 bases from V and 3 bases from J, leaving 6 bases between. The CDR3 covers 12 residues. In DNA form, the CDR3 reads TGTGCCATCAGTGACGGGGGCTACGAGCAGTACTTC. Its protein product is CAISDGGYEQYF.

This clonotype was detected only a few times. This chain uses TRBV5-4 with TRBJ1-1; a possible D gene is TRBD1 (6 bases). V gave up 4 bases and J gave up 4 bases, with 23 bases separating them. The CDR3 is 17 amino acids. The germline gives CDR1 SGHNT, CDR2 YYREEE (reference sequence). CDR3 sequence: CASSPLVGGVGGTEAFF. The CDR3 coding sequence is TGTGCCAGCAGCCCGCTGGTAGGGGGGGTAGGCGGCACTGAAGCTTTCTTT.

This clonotype was seen repeatedly, ten times or more. The rearrangement joins TRBV28 to TRBJ2-3; 9 bases agree with TRBD2. This CDR3 comprises 20 residues. The germline CDR1 and CDR2 sequences are MDHEN and SYDVKM. The trim removed 4 bases at V and 0 bases at J, leaving 17 bases unmatched. This CDR3 reads CASSSEYDSGSWGSTDTQYF. The DNA of the CDR3 is TGTGCCAGCAGTTCCGAATACGATAGCGGGAGTTGGGGGAGCACAGATACGCAGTATTTT.